The 2 T cell receptor beta chains presented below share a single source sample, sequenced in a study of response to subunit inactivated influenza vaccine. TCRdb processed the RT-PCR reads anew with MiXCR; each CDR3 protein has one entry. The sample includes 500,000 to 600,000 distinct CDR3 sequences, 7.5% to 8.5% of them seen just once. Sequenced material: PBMCs from blood, taken 23 months after vaccination. The source of these receptors is a man aged 50 to 75 who received an inactivated influenza vaccine.

This chain uses TRBV7-9 with TRBJ1-2; 10 positions match TRBD1. Per the germline V gene, CDR1 is SEHNR and CDR2 is FQNEAQ (reference sequence). CDR3 length: 14 residues. J was trimmed by 3 bases and V by 5 bases; bases with no gene match: 3. The CDR3, as DNA: TGTGCCAGCAGCGGAGGGACAGGGGACTATGGCTACACCTTC. Amino acids: CASSGGTGDYGYTF.

The chain uses TRBV20-1 and TRBJ1-2; 8 bases fit TRBD1. Looked up from germline, CDR1 is DFQATT and CDR2 is SNEGSKA (reference sequence). The J segment lost 0 bases and the V segment lost 6 bases, leaving 15 bases of the junction unmatched. This CDR3 contains 17 residues. The CDR3 region is CSAKTGGGHPSNYGYTF. The CDR3 region has the DNA TGCAGTGCGAAAACAGGGGGTGGACACCCTTCTAACTATGGCTACACCTTC.